This T cell receptor beta chain was found in a study of OX40 agonist ivuxolimab in advanced cancers. Points from the study as a whole: Also present in some nonresponders was a low level of normalized T-cell clonal expansion.

This clone has only one observation. No antigen is known for it. Germline CDR1 is LGHNA and CDR2 is YSLEER. The CDR3 is 17 amino acids. TCRdb's copy holds only in-frame clones and misses some; the assay was immunoSEQ multiplex PCR. Here the sample spans about 73,000 clones, roughly 90% being singletons. The V call is TRBV4-3, the J call TRBJ2-5, with a tentative D call TRBD2 (6 bases). The assigned J gene may be wrong: the sequence end matches TRBJ2-7 better. The origin of this receptor is an adult with an advanced solid tumor such as melanoma, head and neck, liver or kidney cancer. The sample consisted of CD4+ or CD8+ T cells sorted from blood, taken in a trial of the OX40 agonist ivuxolimab. CDR3 DNA sequence: TGCGCCAGCAGCCAAGGGGCCTTCCTAGCGCAAGTGGGCGAGCAGTACTTC. Protein product: CASSQGAFLAQVGEQYF.